The rows below give T cell receptor beta chains drawn from one sample of a study of cytomegalovirus exposure and HLA in healthy donors. Generated by immunoSEQ multiplex PCR, the TCRdb table keeps only in-frame clones and is missing some. This sample has about 37,000 clones, with roughly 74% found just once. Material: PBMCs. The receptors originated from a man between 25 and 39 years old in good health and CMV-seronegative. The CDR3 runs from the conserved cysteine through the conserved F or W. A D gene is named only where the DNA matches it firmly. Clone size is given for some rows only: seen once, a few or many times, or a class if the clone is expanded.

d_call: -
v_call: TRBV10-2
j_call: TRBJ2-1
clone_size: -
cdr3_nt: TGCGCCAGCATGGGGACACAATACAATGAGCAGTTCTTC
cdr3_aa: CASMGTQYNEQFF

d_call: -
v_call: TRBV5-1
j_call: TRBJ1-1
clone_size: few
cdr3_nt: TGCGCCAGCAGTCCGCATCTGGCGAACACTGAAGCTTTCTTT
cdr3_aa: CASSPHLANTEAFF

d_call: -
v_call: TRBV15
j_call: TRBJ2-6
clone_size: -
cdr3_nt: TGTGCCACCAGCACCGACAGGCCCTCTGGGGCCAACGTCCTGACTTTC
cdr3_aa: CATSTDRPSGANVLTF

d_call: TRBD2
v_call: TRBV4-2
j_call: TRBJ2-2
clone_size: few
cdr3_nt: TGTGCCAGCAGCCAAGATGGCGGGACTAGCTCCGGGGAGCTGTTTTTT
cdr3_aa: CASSQDGGTSSGELFF

d_call: -
v_call: TRBV18
j_call: TRBJ2-2
clone_size: -
cdr3_nt: TGTGCCAGCTCCCAGGGCTTATCGAACACCGGGGAGCTGTTTTTT
cdr3_aa: CASSQGLSNTGELFF

d_call: -
v_call: TRBV27
j_call: TRBJ2-1
clone_size: -
cdr3_nt: TGTGCCAGCAGTCCCCAGGGGAGCAACAATGAGCAGTTCTTC
cdr3_aa: CASSPQGSNNEQFF

d_call: TRBD1
v_call: TRBV7-8
j_call: TRBJ1-5
clone_size: -
cdr3_nt: TGTGCCAGCAGCTTCTCCGACAGGGGCGGCAATCAGCCCCAGCATTTT
cdr3_aa: CASSFSDRGGNQPQHF

d_call: -
v_call: TRBV7-6
j_call: TRBJ2-3
clone_size: few
cdr3_nt: TGTGCCAGCAGACTTGGCACAGATACGCAGTATTTT
cdr3_aa: CASRLGTDTQYF

d_call: -
v_call: TRBV6-6
j_call: TRBJ2-5
clone_size: -
cdr3_nt: TGTGCCAGCACCCACAATCAGGAGACCCAGTACTTC
cdr3_aa: CASTHNQETQYF

d_call: -
v_call: TRBV6-1
j_call: TRBJ1-1
clone_size: medium-sized
cdr3_nt: TGTGCCAGCAGTGAAGGGGCAGGGGTGTCGAACACTGAAGCTTTCTTT
cdr3_aa: CASSEGAGVSNTEAFF

d_call: -
v_call: TRBV9
j_call: TRBJ2-4
clone_size: once
cdr3_nt: TGTGCCAGCAGCGTCGGAGGGGATCCCAAAAACATTCAGTACTTC
cdr3_aa: CASSVGGDPKNIQYF

d_call: -
v_call: TRBV9
j_call: TRBJ2-3
clone_size: few
cdr3_nt: TGTGCCAGCAGCCTCCTGGGCGCGAGCACAGATACGCAGTATTTT
cdr3_aa: CASSLLGASTDTQYF

d_call: TRBD1
v_call: TRBV6-5
j_call: TRBJ1-1
clone_size: -
cdr3_nt: TGTGCCAGCAGTTACCATACGACAGGACACTCCAGGGGGACTTTCTTT
cdr3_aa: CASSYHTTGHSRGTFF

d_call: -
v_call: TRBV6-1
j_call: TRBJ2-5
clone_size: -
cdr3_nt: TGTGCCAGCTCTCTGGCACCTCAAGAGACCCAGTACTTC
cdr3_aa: CASSLAPQETQYF

d_call: -
v_call: TRBV7-3
j_call: TRBJ2-5
clone_size: few
cdr3_nt: TGTGCCAGCAGCTTAGGCACAGGGTTTGAGACCCAGTACTTC
cdr3_aa: CASSLGTGFETQYF

d_call: -
v_call: TRBV10-3
j_call: TRBJ1-1
clone_size: -
cdr3_nt: TGTGCCATCAGCCCCGGGACGGGGGATCCCACTGAAGCTTTCTTT
cdr3_aa: CAISPGTGDPTEAFF

d_call: -
v_call: TRBV2
j_call: TRBJ2-1
clone_size: -
cdr3_nt: TGTGCCAGCACCGGACTAGGGGGCAATGAGCAGTTCTTC
cdr3_aa: CASTGLGGNEQFF

d_call: -
v_call: TRBV28
j_call: TRBJ1-2
clone_size: -
cdr3_nt: TGTGCCAGCAGTTTCTACCCGCGGGGCTACACCTTC
cdr3_aa: CASSFYPRGYTF

d_call: -
v_call: TRBV18
j_call: TRBJ1-3
clone_size: -
cdr3_nt: TGTGCCAGCTCACCTACAGGGAGCTCTGGAAACACCATATATTTT
cdr3_aa: CASSPTGSSGNTIYF

d_call: TRBD1
v_call: TRBV29-1
j_call: TRBJ2-3
clone_size: once
cdr3_nt: TGCAGCGTTGGTCTCCTTTCGACAGGGAGCACAGATACGCAGTATTTT
cdr3_aa: CSVGLLSTGSTDTQYF

d_call: -
v_call: TRBV11-2
j_call: TRBJ1-1
clone_size: -
cdr3_nt: TGTGCCAGCAGCTTAGGGCGGCAGGGCGCTGAAGCTTTCTTT
cdr3_aa: CASSLGRQGAEAFF

d_call: TRBD1
v_call: TRBV7-2
j_call: TRBJ1-4
clone_size: -
cdr3_nt: TGTGCCAGCGCCTACGGGACAGGGGGCGTACGAGAAAAACTGTTTTTT
cdr3_aa: CASAYGTGGVREKLFF

d_call: -
v_call: TRBV28
j_call: TRBJ2-2
clone_size: -
cdr3_nt: TGTGCCAGCACGGTCCGTGGCACCGGGGAGCTGTTTTTT
cdr3_aa: CASTVRGTGELFF

d_call: TRBD1
v_call: TRBV6-4
j_call: TRBJ2-2
clone_size: -
cdr3_nt: TGTGCCAGCAGCGAGACAGGGGGCGACACCGGGGAGCTGTTTTTT
cdr3_aa: CASSETGGDTGELFF

d_call: TRBD1
v_call: TRBV7-9
j_call: TRBJ1-1
clone_size: -
cdr3_nt: TGTTCCAGCAGCTTATCAACAGGGGGCACTGAAGCTTTCTTT
cdr3_aa: CSSSLSTGGTEAFF

d_call: -
v_call: TRBV28
j_call: TRBJ2-3
clone_size: -
cdr3_nt: TGTGCCAGCACCAGGGGCCAAAGCACAGATACGCAGTATTTT
cdr3_aa: CASTRGQSTDTQYF

d_call: TRBD1
v_call: TRBV6-6
j_call: TRBJ2-1
clone_size: -
cdr3_nt: TGTGCCAGCAGTTACGCGACAGGGGGCCGCTACAATGAGCAGTTCTTC
cdr3_aa: CASSYATGGRYNEQFF

d_call: TRBD2
v_call: TRBV19
j_call: TRBJ2-5
clone_size: once
cdr3_nt: TGTGCCAGTAGCCGGCTAGCGGGCTCCCAAGAGACCCAGTACTTC
cdr3_aa: CASSRLAGSQETQYF

d_call: -
v_call: TRBV6-1
j_call: TRBJ2-2
clone_size: -
cdr3_nt: TGTGCCACCCAGGGCGGTGGGGTCACCGGGGAGCTGTTTTTT
cdr3_aa: CATQGGGVTGELFF

d_call: TRBD2
v_call: TRBV9
j_call: TRBJ2-7
clone_size: -
cdr3_nt: TGTGCCAGCAGCGTCGGACTAGCGGGAGGGACCTACGAGCAGTACTTC
cdr3_aa: CASSVGLAGGTYEQYF

d_call: TRBD1
v_call: TRBV5-1
j_call: TRBJ1-3
clone_size: few
cdr3_nt: TGCGCCAGCAGCTTACAGGGGCTCTCTGGAAACACCATATATTTT
cdr3_aa: CASSLQGLSGNTIYF

d_call: -
v_call: TRBV29-1
j_call: TRBJ2-1
clone_size: -
cdr3_nt: TGCAGCTGTGCCCGAGGTGGGTACAATGAGCAGTTCTTC
cdr3_aa: CSCARGGYNEQFF

d_call: TRBD2
v_call: TRBV18
j_call: TRBJ2-1
clone_size: -
cdr3_nt: TGTGCCAGCTCACCAGGCAGCGGGGGCTCCTACAATGAGCAGTTCTTC
cdr3_aa: CASSPGSGGSYNEQFF

d_call: -
v_call: TRBV7-8
j_call: TRBJ1-1
clone_size: -
cdr3_nt: TGTGCCAGCAGCTTAGTCGGGGAAGGTTGGGGAGATGAAGCTTTCTTT
cdr3_aa: CASSLVGEGWGDEAFF

d_call: -
v_call: TRBV9
j_call: TRBJ1-5
clone_size: few
cdr3_nt: TGTGCCAGCAGCGTAGTGGAGAGTAATCAGCCCCAGCATTTT
cdr3_aa: CASSVVESNQPQHF

d_call: -
v_call: TRBV6-1
j_call: TRBJ2-2
clone_size: -
cdr3_nt: TGTGCCAGCAGTGGGGAGTCGGACACCGGGGAGCTGTTTTTT
cdr3_aa: CASSGESDTGELFF

d_call: -
v_call: TRBV10-2
j_call: TRBJ1-1
clone_size: -
cdr3_nt: TGCGCCAGCAGTTCGGTGGGGGGGAGCACTGAAGCTTTCTTT
cdr3_aa: CASSSVGGSTEAFF

d_call: TRBD1
v_call: TRBV7-3
j_call: TRBJ2-6
clone_size: few
cdr3_nt: TGTGCCAGCAGCTTTGGCTTGCCGGGACAGGGGTCCCAAAGCTCTGGGGCCAACGTCCTGACTTTC
cdr3_aa: CASSFGLPGQGSQSSGANVLTF

d_call: TRBD2
v_call: TRBV5-1
j_call: TRBJ2-1
clone_size: -
cdr3_nt: TGCGCCAGCAGCCCACTAGCGGGGCAGGGGAATGAGCAGTTCTTC
cdr3_aa: CASSPLAGQGNEQFF

d_call: -
v_call: TRBV19
j_call: TRBJ2-7
clone_size: -
cdr3_nt: TGTGCCAGTAGTAAACATCTGACCTACGAGCAGTACTTC
cdr3_aa: CASSKHLTYEQYF

d_call: -
v_call: TRBV2
j_call: TRBJ1-5
clone_size: medium-sized
cdr3_nt: TGTGCCAGCAAGTCACCCCCCGAGAGTCAGCCCCAGCATTTT
cdr3_aa: CASKSPPESQPQHF

d_call: TRBD1
v_call: TRBV5-1
j_call: TRBJ1-1
clone_size: -
cdr3_nt: TGCGCCAGCAGCTTGGCGACAGGGAGGTACACTGAAGCTTTCTTT
cdr3_aa: CASSLATGRYTEAFF

d_call: -
v_call: TRBV7-9
j_call: TRBJ1-1
clone_size: once
cdr3_nt: TGTGCCAGCAGCTTAGGTTCGGCCGGGGACACTGAAGCTTTCTTT
cdr3_aa: CASSLGSAGDTEAFF

d_call: -
v_call: TRBV25-1
j_call: TRBJ2-1
clone_size: -
cdr3_nt: TGTGCCAGCAGTGAATCTGGGGCCAGAGTCCCCTACAATGAGCAGTTCTTC
cdr3_aa: CASSESGARVPYNEQFF

d_call: -
v_call: TRBV7-9
j_call: TRBJ1-2
clone_size: -
cdr3_nt: TGTGCCAGCTATAACGGGGTGGGCTACACCTTC
cdr3_aa: CASYNGVGYTF

d_call: TRBD1
v_call: TRBV11-2
j_call: TRBJ2-1
clone_size: -
cdr3_nt: TGTGCCAGCAGCTCGGGACAGTCGGGGTACAATGAGCAGTTCTTC
cdr3_aa: CASSSGQSGYNEQFF

d_call: -
v_call: TRBV18
j_call: TRBJ2-5
clone_size: once
cdr3_nt: TGTGCCAGCTCACCGTTAATGTTGGAGACCCAGTACTTC
cdr3_aa: CASSPLMLETQYF

d_call: TRBD2
v_call: TRBV13
j_call: TRBJ2-3
clone_size: -
cdr3_nt: TGTGCCAGCAGCTCAAAATTCGGACTAGCGGGATCAGATACGCAGTATTTT
cdr3_aa: CASSSKFGLAGSDTQYF

d_call: TRBD1
v_call: TRBV29-1
j_call: TRBJ1-1
clone_size: -
cdr3_nt: TGCAGCGCCGGAGGGGACAGGGGCCCTGAAGCTTTCTTT
cdr3_aa: CSAGGDRGPEAFF

d_call: TRBD1
v_call: TRBV4-1
j_call: TRBJ1-2
clone_size: few
cdr3_nt: TGCGCCAGCAGCCAACCAGGACAGGGGGATAGTAATGGCTACACCTTC
cdr3_aa: CASSQPGQGDSNGYTF

d_call: -
v_call: TRBV15
j_call: TRBJ2-5
clone_size: -
cdr3_nt: TGTGCCACCAGCGTCTCTGGGGGGGGGCCTGGGGAGACCCAGTACTTC
cdr3_aa: CATSVSGGGPGETQYF

d_call: -
v_call: TRBV9
j_call: TRBJ2-5
clone_size: -
cdr3_nt: TGTGCCAGCAGCGGGACCGGGACACCGAAAGAGACCCAGTACTTC
cdr3_aa: CASSGTGTPKETQYF

d_call: -
v_call: TRBV4-2
j_call: TRBJ2-7
clone_size: -
cdr3_nt: TGTGCCAGCAGCCAAGAGCCCACGACAGTTTATTACGAGCAGTACTTC
cdr3_aa: CASSQEPTTVYYEQYF

d_call: TRBD1
v_call: TRBV7-8
j_call: TRBJ1-5
clone_size: once
cdr3_nt: TGTGCCAGCAGCTTAGACAGGGGGGGTGGTCAGCCCCAGCATTTT
cdr3_aa: CASSLDRGGGQPQHF

d_call: -
v_call: TRBV7-9
j_call: TRBJ2-2
clone_size: -
cdr3_nt: TGTTCCAGCAGCCCCGAGGTCGGGGAGCTGTTTTTT
cdr3_aa: CSSSPEVGELFF

d_call: -
v_call: TRBV28
j_call: TRBJ1-2
clone_size: few
cdr3_nt: TGTGCCAGCAGCCCCGACAGACTCGGCTACACCTTC
cdr3_aa: CASSPDRLGYTF

d_call: TRBD1
v_call: TRBV4-1
j_call: TRBJ1-2
clone_size: few
cdr3_nt: TGCGCCAGCAGCCAAGAAGCAGGGGGACTAGAGGGCTACACCTTC
cdr3_aa: CASSQEAGGLEGYTF

d_call: TRBD1
v_call: TRBV4-1
j_call: TRBJ2-7
clone_size: once
cdr3_nt: TGCGCCAGCAGCCAAGCCGCGGGACAGGGGTTATACGAGCAGTACTTC
cdr3_aa: CASSQAAGQGLYEQYF

d_call: -
v_call: TRBV18
j_call: TRBJ1-1
clone_size: -
cdr3_nt: TGTGCCAGCTCAATGTCTGGGAGAGGGACTGAAGCTTTCTTT
cdr3_aa: CASSMSGRGTEAFF